This T cell receptor (beta chain) was sequenced during a study of radiotherapy plus CTLA-4 blockade in lung cancer. For the study at large: Objective responses were recorded in around 18% of patients, with disease control recorded in 25% to 40%.

Whole-study findings and limits: Clones of tumor-derived TCRs expanded in blood after radiotherapy plus ipilimumab.

Comment on this clone: The antigen is unknown.

Data came from immunoSEQ multiplex PCR; TCRdb stores just in-frame clones and leaves some out. This table holds around 44,000 clones, around 88% found once. The TCR sequence derives from a human donor with non-small cell lung cancer that progressed on radiotherapy plus ipilimumab. Some clones in this sample may be carry-over from other donors' samples. This sample comprised peripheral blood, obtained from a patient treated with radiotherapy plus ipilimumab.

The CDR3 DNA sequence: TGTGCCAGCAGGCAGGGGAGTGCAGGCTACACCTTC. Protein: CASRQGSAGYTF. The V and J genes are TRBV9 and TRBJ1-2, with a weak D call TRBD1 (6 bases). This CDR3 contains 12 residues. V lost 5 bases and J 8 bases, leaving 13 bases between the germline ends. Germline CDR1 and CDR2: SGDLS and YYNGEE.